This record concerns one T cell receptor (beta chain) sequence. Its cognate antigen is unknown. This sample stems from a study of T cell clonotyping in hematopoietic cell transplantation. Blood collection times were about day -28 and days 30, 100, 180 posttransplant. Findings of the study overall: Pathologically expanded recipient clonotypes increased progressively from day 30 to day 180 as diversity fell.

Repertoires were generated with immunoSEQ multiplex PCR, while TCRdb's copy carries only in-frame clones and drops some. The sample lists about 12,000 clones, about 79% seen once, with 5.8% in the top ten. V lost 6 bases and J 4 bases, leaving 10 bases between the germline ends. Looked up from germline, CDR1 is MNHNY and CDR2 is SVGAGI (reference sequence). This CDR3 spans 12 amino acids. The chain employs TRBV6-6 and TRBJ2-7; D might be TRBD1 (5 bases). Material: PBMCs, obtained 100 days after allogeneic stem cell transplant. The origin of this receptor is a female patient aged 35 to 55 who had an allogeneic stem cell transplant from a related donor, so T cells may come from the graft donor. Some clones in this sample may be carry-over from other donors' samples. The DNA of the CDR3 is TGTGCCAGCAGCAGGACACTTTACGAGCAGTACTTC. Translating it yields CASSRTLYEQYF.